This TCR beta chain is from a study of T cell responses to AZD1222 COVID-19 vaccine. Study conclusions and caveats: Regions left unmutated in variants are reportedly the target of nearly half of spike-specific TCRs.

With regard to this clone: What it recognizes is unknown.

Clones were sequenced by immunoSEQ multiplex PCR, and TCRdb holds only the in-frame ones, with some missing. This table holds about 140,000 clones. V was clipped by 6 bases and J by 0 bases, with 9 bases between them. Germline CDR1 and CDR2: ENHRY and SYGVKD. The CDR3 sequence is 13 residues long. J is TRBJ2-7 and V is TRBV10-3; D unclear. The sequence was collected from an adult in good health. The sequenced sample consisted of peripheral blood. The CDR3 coding sequence is TGTGCCATCAGGGCGGATACCTCCTACGAGCAGTACTTC. Its protein product is CAIRADTSYEQYF.